These T cell receptor beta chains were read from a single sample in a study of shared clonotypes between healthy human individuals. The table came from immunoSEQ multiplex PCR; TCRdb's copy has only in-frame clones and leaves some out. The sample includes about 680,000 clones, approximately 90% of them seen just once. Sequencing was done on a sample of naive CD8+ T cells sorted from blood. The receptor set was obtained from a man between 25 and 39 years old in good health. The conserved cysteine and the conserved F or W are not part of the CDR3 here. Each record gives: V gene, D gene, J gene, CDR3 protein. The D gene is left open where the match is weak.

v_call: TRBV7-8
d_call: .
j_call: TRBJ1-2
cdr3_aa: ASSEITDYGYT

v_call: TRBV4-1
d_call: .
j_call: TRBJ1-4
cdr3_aa: ASSQEEGEGRKLF

v_call: TRBV6-1
d_call: TRBD1
j_call: TRBJ2-7
cdr3_aa: ASSRTGYEQY

v_call: TRBV9
d_call: .
j_call: TRBJ2-1
cdr3_aa: ASSAGLEVYNEQF

v_call: TRBV19
d_call: TRBD2
j_call: TRBJ2-3
cdr3_aa: ASSPPLAGVDTQY

v_call: TRBV9
d_call: TRBD2
j_call: TRBJ2-2
cdr3_aa: ASSVSGRAGGELF

v_call: TRBV7-4
d_call: .
j_call: TRBJ1-1
cdr3_aa: ASSLFRAENTEAF

v_call: TRBV10-3
d_call: .
j_call: TRBJ1-5
cdr3_aa: AISESNRSSNQPQH

v_call: TRBV27
d_call: .
j_call: TRBJ2-7
cdr3_aa: ASSTGNRDGSYEQY

v_call: TRBV27
d_call: TRBD1
j_call: TRBJ1-2
cdr3_aa: ASSLSGGSGYT

v_call: TRBV29-1
d_call: .
j_call: TRBJ2-7
cdr3_aa: SVAEYPHEQY

v_call: TRBV7-9
d_call: .
j_call: TRBJ2-3
cdr3_aa: ASSDESGADTQY

v_call: TRBV2
d_call: TRBD2
j_call: TRBJ2-7
cdr3_aa: ASLGTSGRGAYEQY

v_call: TRBV5-5
d_call: .
j_call: TRBJ1-1
cdr3_aa: ASSLDLNTEAF

v_call: TRBV28
d_call: TRBD2
j_call: TRBJ2-7
cdr3_aa: ASSTGTSGHYEQY

v_call: TRBV19
d_call: .
j_call: TRBJ1-2
cdr3_aa: ASSILKYSPYGYT

v_call: TRBV7-2
d_call: .
j_call: TRBJ2-2
cdr3_aa: ASSWGPINTGELF

v_call: TRBV9
d_call: .
j_call: .
cdr3_aa: ASSTYGTDPSYEQY

v_call: TRBV7-3
d_call: TRBD2
j_call: TRBJ2-5
cdr3_aa: ASSSGGTQETQY

v_call: TRBV5-6
d_call: .
j_call: TRBJ2-7
cdr3_aa: ASSLRRESGGYEQY

v_call: TRBV9
d_call: .
j_call: TRBJ2-1
cdr3_aa: ASSVEGLTYNEQF

v_call: TRBV7-8
d_call: .
j_call: TRBJ2-2
cdr3_aa: ASGGSRTGELF

v_call: TRBV2
d_call: TRBD1
j_call: TRBJ2-1
cdr3_aa: ASHRGQGYNEQF

v_call: TRBV28
d_call: .
j_call: TRBJ2-1
cdr3_aa: ASSLSLVGEQF

v_call: TRBV28
d_call: .
j_call: TRBJ1-3
cdr3_aa: ASSFRGTGNTIY

v_call: TRBV6-1
d_call: .
j_call: TRBJ1-5
cdr3_aa: ASKQSKYSNQPQH

v_call: TRBV7-9
d_call: .
j_call: TRBJ2-7
cdr3_aa: ASSLGAGPVYEQY

v_call: TRBV4-1
d_call: TRBD1
j_call: TRBJ2-7
cdr3_aa: ASSPATGGEQY

v_call: TRBV18
d_call: TRBD2
j_call: TRBJ2-1
cdr3_aa: ASSEGGLAGGPGANEQF

v_call: TRBV4-1
d_call: .
j_call: TRBJ1-1
cdr3_aa: ASSQEGGLNTEAF